Shown below are 3 T cell receptor beta chains from a single sample sequenced in a study of shared clonotypes between healthy human individuals. The assay was immunoSEQ multiplex PCR, and TCRdb's table has in-frame clones only and misses some. The data hold about 2.4 million clones, with approximately 93% observed a single time. Sequenced material: naive CD4+ T cells from PBMCs. The subset is: CD45RA+ positively selected. These receptors originate from a man between 18 and 29 years old in good health. Some clones in this sample may be carry-over from other donors' samples.

The rearrangement links TRBV6-5 to TRBJ1-1; D not resolved. V gave up 1 base and J gave up 5 bases, with 8 bases separating them. CDR1 is MNHEY, CDR2 SVGAGI, per germline. This CDR3 has 13 residues. This CDR3 is CASSYYDKTEAFF. CDR3 sequence (DNA): TGTGCCAGCAGTTACTACGATAAAACTGAAGCTTTCTTT.

The V and J genes are TRBV9 and TRBJ2-7; 11 nucleotides align to TRBD1. This CDR3 region has 14 residues. The germline V gene encodes CDR1 SGDLS and CDR2 YYNGEE. The junction had 6 bases not matched to a gene; V was cut back by 3 bases and J by 7 bases. In DNA, the CDR3 is TGTGCCAGCAGCGGGCGAGGACAGGGGGCTGAGCAGTACTTC. This encodes CASSGRGQGAEQYF.

The chain has TRBV7-9 and TRBJ2-1, with 7 positions matching TRBD2. Per the germline V gene, CDR1 is SEHNR and CDR2 is FQNEAQ (reference sequence). The CDR3 runs 16 residues. V lost 2 bases to trimming and J lost 5 bases; unmatched junction nucleotides: 9. CDR3 sequence: CASSLRTAGTHNEQFF. The CDR3 DNA follows: TGTGCCAGCAGCTTACGAACAGCGGGGACTCACAATGAGCAGTTCTTC.